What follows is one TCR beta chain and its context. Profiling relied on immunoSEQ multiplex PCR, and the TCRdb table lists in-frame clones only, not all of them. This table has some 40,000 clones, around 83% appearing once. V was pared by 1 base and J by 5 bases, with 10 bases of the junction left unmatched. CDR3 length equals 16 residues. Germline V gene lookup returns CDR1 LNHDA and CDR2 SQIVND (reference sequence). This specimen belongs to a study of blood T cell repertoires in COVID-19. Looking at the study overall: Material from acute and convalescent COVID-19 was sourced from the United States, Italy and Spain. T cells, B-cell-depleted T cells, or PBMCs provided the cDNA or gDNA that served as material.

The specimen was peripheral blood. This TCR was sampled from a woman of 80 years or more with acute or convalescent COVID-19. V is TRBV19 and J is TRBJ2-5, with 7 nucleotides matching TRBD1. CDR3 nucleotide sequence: TGTGCCAGTAGTATAGGGGGACAGAGCTTCGGTGAGACCCAGTACTTC. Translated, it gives CASSIGGQSFGETQYF.